This T cell receptor (beta chain) is from a study of cytomegalovirus exposure and HLA in healthy donors. General study results and limits: Earlier results showed most TCR beta V segments being productive about 90% or about 30% of the time. A reported reduction in N-insertions relative to the approximately 670-donor mean was seen in an Asian-associated ancestry cluster in a later analysis.

The PCR contained 60 Vbeta and 13 Jbeta primers. Sequenced by immunoSEQ multiplex PCR; TCRdb stores in-frame clones only, minus some. The sample shows approximately 110,000 clones, roughly 69% of them seen only once. The CDR3 has 14 amino acids. Germline loops: CDR1 MNHEY, CDR2 SVGAGI. The V and J ends lost 2 bases and 7 bases, in that order; junction bases with no gene match: 8. Every donor was a healthy person donating bone marrow. As to this clone: Its antigen is unidentified.

The receptor comes from a woman in her 70s in good health and CMV-seropositive. The chain couples TRBV6-5 to TRBJ2-7; 7 nucleotides agree with TRBD2. Material: PBMCs. This CDR3 reads CASSYSGVGGEQYF. CDR3 DNA: TGTGCCAGCAGTTACAGCGGGGTCGGGGGTGAGCAGTACTTC.